The 16 T cell receptor beta chains reported below all come from one sample, sequenced in a study of T cell changes during pregnancy in multiple sclerosis. Here immunoSEQ multiplex PCR was the method, and the copy in TCRdb shows in-frame clones only, minus some. The profile shows 34,000 or so clones, 90% of them singletons. The source was CD8+ T cells from peripheral blood mononuclear cells, collected before pregnancy. These receptors were collected from a female donor with multiple sclerosis, enrolled in a pregnancy study.

The chain uses TRBV6-1 and TRBJ2-1; 9 nucleotides line up with TRBD1. V gave up 2 bases and J gave up 3 bases; unmatched junction bases: 2. The germline V gene encodes CDR1 MNHNS and CDR2 SASEGT. The CDR3 runs 15 residues. CDR3 in amino acids: CASSELTGGYNEQFF. The CDR3 DNA reads TGTGCCAGCAGTGAATTGACAGGGGGCTACAATGAGCAGTTCTTC.

The rearrangement uses TRBV2 and TRBJ2-7; 14 bases are shared with TRBD2. CDR3 size: 15 residues. The trim removed 9 bases at V and 7 bases at J, leaving 11 bases unmatched. Germline values: CDR1 SNHLY, CDR2 FYNNEI. For the CDR3, the DNA is TGTGCCAGGGGGACAGAGACTAGCGGGAGGGGAGAGCAGTACTTC. Translated, it gives CARGTETSGRGEQYF.

The V call is TRBV5-4, the J call TRBJ1-2; 8 bases agree with TRBD1. CDR1 is SGHNT and CDR2 is YYREEE in the germline V gene (reference sequence). Trimming at V came to 2 bases and at J to 0 bases, leaving 12 bases not matched to a gene. This CDR3 is built from 18 residues. The CDR3 DNA is TGTGCCAGCAGCTTACCCGGACAGGGCGCAGAAACTAACTATGGCTACACCTTC. Its protein product is CASSLPGQGAETNYGYTF.

V gene TRBV6-6 combines with J gene TRBJ2-1, with 7 bases fitting TRBD2. The CDR3 runs to 16 residues. V dropped 0 bases and J dropped 0; count of bases not matched to a gene: 2. CDR1 and CDR2 from the germline V gene are MNHNY and SVGAGI (reference sequence). The CDR3 spells CASSYSGGSSYNEQFF. The CDR3 region has the DNA TGTGCCAGCAGTTACTCGGGCGGGAGCTCCTACAATGAGCAGTTCTTC.

This chain joins TRBV5-5 and TRBJ2-5; D is ambiguous. This CDR3 has 14 residues. CDR1 and CDR2 from the germline V gene are SGHKS and YYEKEE (reference sequence). V lost 0 bases, J lost 1 base, and 7 bases lay in between. CDR3 region: CASSLAVFQETQYF. The CDR3 nucleotides are TGTGCCAGCAGCTTGGCCGTGTTCCAAGAGACCCAGTACTTC.

The CDR3: CASSLNGGRTGELFF. The CDR3, as DNA: TGTGCCAGCAGCTTAAACGGGGGGCGGACCGGGGAGCTGTTTTTT. This chain links TRBV7-3 with TRBJ2-2; a weak D match, TRBD2 (7 bases). V was pared by 1 base and J by 5 bases, with 11 bases between. Germline loops: CDR1 SGHTA, CDR2 FQGTGA. The CDR3 contains 15 residues.

In its sample, this clone was seen once. The CDR3 region is CSVEDGKGDTSIYEQYF. The CDR3 DNA is TGCAGCGTTGAAGATGGGAAGGGGGACACCAGTATCTACGAGCAGTACTTC. The rearrangement uses TRBV29-1 and TRBJ2-7; D is perhaps TRBD1 (6 bases). With 0 bases removed from V and 3 bases from J, the gap between germline ends came to 21 bases. Germline CDR1 and CDR2: SQVTM and ANQGSEA. This CDR3 has 17 residues.

This chain uses TRBV7-9 with TRBJ1-4; 10 bases are shared with TRBD1. The V segment lost 5 bases and the J segment 5 bases; nucleotides outside the gene matches: 2. The CDR3 is 14 amino acids. Germline loops: CDR1 SEHNR, CDR2 FQNEAQ (reference sequence). The CDR3 bases are TGTGCCAGCAGCCAGGGACAGGGGAATGAAAAACTGTTTTTT. This gives the protein CASSQGQGNEKLFF.

The rearrangement links TRBV27 to TRBJ2-7, with 8 bases matching TRBD2. The CDR3 contains 16 residues. V shed 0 bases and J 0 bases; nucleotides not matched to a gene: 4. The germline V gene has CDR1 MNHEY and CDR2 SMNVEV (reference sequence). The CDR3 DNA reads TGTGCCAGCAGTTTATCGCCCAGCGGGAGCTCCTACGAGCAGTACTTC. It encodes CASSLSPSGSSYEQYF.

The table lists this clone with a count of one. The chain employs TRBV19 and TRBJ1-2; D might be TRBD1 (6 bases). The V gene's germline CDR1 is LNHDA and CDR2 SQIVND (reference sequence). The CDR3 is 14 residues long. V dropped 11 bases and J dropped 5 bases, with 21 bases sitting between them. CDR3 sequence (DNA): TGTGCCCCATCCGGGGGGGCGGGATTGTATGGCTACACCTTC. Residues: CAPSGGAGLYGYTF.

The rearrangement links TRBV27 to TRBJ1-2, with unresolved D. The V and J ends lost 0 bases and 2 bases respectively, with 7 bases between them. Germline CDR1 reads MNHEY; CDR2 reads SMNVEV (reference sequence). CDR3 length equals 14 residues. The CDR3: CASSLSPGNYGYTF. CDR3 nucleotide sequence: TGTGCCAGCAGTTTATCGCCAGGCAACTATGGCTACACCTTC.

This clone was seen more than once but under ten times. This sample also contains other DNA sequences that code for the same CDR3. The genes are TRBV9 and TRBJ2-5, with TRBD2 matching over 7 bases. The V gene's germline CDR1 is SGDLS and CDR2 YYNGEE. The J segment lost 5 bases and the V segment lost 0 bases, leaving 4 bases of the junction unmatched. The CDR3 consists of 14 residues. The CDR3, as DNA: TGTGCCAGCAGCGTAGGGGGGGGTTGGGAGACCCAGTACTTC. Its protein is CASSVGGGWETQYF. Complete variable domain (other parts from reference TRBV9 and TRBJ2-5): DSGVTQTPKHLITATGQRVTLRCSPRSGDLSVYWYQQSLDQGLQFLIQYYNGEERAKGNILERFSAQQFPDLHSELNLSSLELGDSALYFCASSVGGGWETQYFGPGTRLLVL.

The V gene is TRBV9, the J gene TRBJ2-7; D unresolved. The CDR3 has 14 amino acids. In germline, CDR1 is SGDLS, CDR2 YYNGEE. V was cut by 3 bases and J by 2 bases, with 12 bases left in between. CDR3 region: CASSGDSQTYEQYF. The CDR3, as DNA: TGTGCCAGCAGCGGTGATAGCCAAACCTACGAGCAGTACTTC.

The CDR3 DNA is TGTGCCAGCAGCTTGCCCAGACAGAACACTGAAGCTTTCTTT. This codes for CASSLPRQNTEAFF. The chain uses TRBV5-5 and TRBJ1-1; D is undetermined. CDR1 is SGHKS, CDR2 YYEKEE, per germline (reference sequence). The CDR3 runs to 14 residues. Trimming cost V 1 base and J 1 base, with 8 bases left between them.

The CDR3 DNA reads as TGCGCCAGCAGCCATCTCGTATGGGGGGGGGACTACCAAGAGACCCAGTACTTC. It codes for CASSHLVWGGDYQETQYF. The V gene is TRBV4-3, the J gene TRBJ2-5; TRBD2 aligns across 7 bases. V lost 3 bases and J lost 0; bases outside the gene matches: 13. The germline V gene encodes CDR1 LGHNA and CDR2 YSLEER. The length of the CDR3 is 18 residues.

With respect to this clone: Other DNA variants within this sample encode the same CDR3. The J gene is TRBJ1-1, the V gene TRBV5-1; D not certain. Trimming stripped 4 bases from V and 4 bases from J, with 8 bases between. This CDR3 has 12 amino acids. Germline V gene data show CDR1 as SGHRS and CDR2 as YFSETQ. DNA for the CDR3: TGCGCCAGCAGCCCCGGAGGCACTGAAGCTTTCTTT. Amino acids: CASSPGGTEAFF.